The next 31 T cell receptor beta chains were all read from a single sample in a study of OX40 agonist ivuxolimab in advanced cancers. The assay was immunoSEQ multiplex PCR, and TCRdb's table has in-frame clones only and misses some. The top ten clones hold approximately 7% of a sample with about 76,000 clones, approximately 87% of them seen once. The specimen comprised CD4+ or CD8+ T cells sorted from blood, sampled in a trial of the OX40 agonist ivuxolimab. The receptors here all came from an adult with an advanced solid tumor such as melanoma, head and neck, liver or kidney cancer.

J is TRBJ2-7 and V is TRBV11-1; D possibly corresponds to TRBD2 (7 bases). The CDR3 totals 13 residues. From germline, CDR1 is SGHAT and CDR2 FQDESV (reference sequence). V gave up 5 bases and J gave up 5 bases, with 13 bases separating them. The CDR3 sequence is CASSEGGGDEQYF. CDR3 nucleotide sequence: TGTGCCAGCAGCGAAGGGGGAGGGGACGAGCAGTACTTC.

The V call is TRBV7-9, the J call TRBJ2-4, with TRBD2 as a possible D gene (5 bases). The V end was cut by 5 bases, the J end by 3 bases, with 23 bases between. Germline CDR1 reads SEHNR; CDR2 reads FQNEAQ (reference sequence). The CDR3 has 18 amino acids. The DNA of the CDR3 is TGTGCCAGCAGCCCAACGTGGACTCGCGAGGTAGACAAAAACATTCAGTACTTC. Amino acids: CASSPTWTREVDKNIQYF.

The rearrangement joins TRBV5-5 to TRBJ1-1, with unresolved D. V lost 0 bases, J lost 1 base, and 10 bases lay in between. Germline values: CDR1 SGHKS, CDR2 YYEKEE (reference sequence). The length of the CDR3 is 15 residues. CDR3: CASSLEEGRNTEAFF. CDR3 coding DNA: TGTGCCAGCAGCTTGGAGGAGGGCAGGAACACTGAAGCTTTCTTT.

The chain links TRBV4-2 to TRBJ2-5, with 13 positions matching TRBD2. Germline lookup yields CDR1 LGHNA and CDR2 YNFKEQ. This CDR3 has 18 residues. V was pared by 3 bases and J by 1 base, with 8 bases of the junction left unmatched. CDR3 loop: CASSHPGGLAGVQETQYF. DNA of the CDR3: TGTGCCAGCAGCCATCCTGGCGGACTAGCGGGAGTCCAAGAGACCCAGTACTTC.

The chain is built from TRBV5-1 and TRBJ2-6; unclear D gene. Per the germline V gene, CDR1 is SGHRS and CDR2 is YFSETQ. The CDR3 is 15 amino acids. The ends were cut back, 0 bases at V and 0 bases at J, with 4 bases in the middle. The DNA for the CDR3 is TGCGCCAGCAGCTTGGGGAACTCTGGGGCCAACGTCCTGACTTTC. Translated: CASSLGNSGANVLTF.

This clone has just one count. J is TRBJ1-1 and V is TRBV9; no reliable D call. The length of the CDR3 is 14 residues. V lost 0 bases and J 0 bases, leaving 6 bases between the germline ends. Germline CDR1 SGDLS, CDR2 YYNGEE. The CDR3 coding sequence is TGTGCCAGCAGCGTAGGACGGTTGAACACTGAAGCTTTCTTT. Its protein product is CASSVGRLNTEAFF.

DNA of the CDR3: TGTGCCAGTAGTATAGGGGGAGCTAATTCACCCCTCCACTTT. Translation: CASSIGGANSPLHF. This chain joins TRBV19 and TRBJ1-6; unclear D gene. The CDR3 sequence is 14 residues long. The V end was cut by 1 base, the J end by 6 bases, with 7 bases between. Germline V gene data show CDR1 as LNHDA and CDR2 as SQIVND (reference sequence).

The chain has TRBV2 and TRBJ2-7; the match to TRBD2 covers 9 bases. This CDR3 contains 14 residues. The germline V gene encodes CDR1 SNHLY and CDR2 FYNNEI. V lost 4 bases to trimming and J lost 1 base; unmatched junction nucleotides: 2. The CDR3 sequence is CASSVAGDSYEQYF. The CDR3 region has the DNA TGTGCCAGCAGTGTAGCGGGGGATTCCTACGAGCAGTACTTC.

The genes are TRBV5-1 and TRBJ2-3; 13 positions agree with TRBD2. The germline V gene has CDR1 SGHRS and CDR2 YFSETQ. The CDR3 loop spans 16 amino acids. Unmatched junction bases numbered 6, after V lost 4 bases and J lost 4 bases. CDR3 DNA sequence: TGCGCCAGCAGCACTGGACTAGCGGGGGTCTCAGATACGCAGTATTTT. This encodes CASSTGLAGVSDTQYF.

This rearrangement joins TRBV15 to TRBJ1-5; D unclear. The length of the CDR3 is 14 residues. Trimming cost V 0 bases and J 9 bases, with 12 bases left between them. Looked up from germline, CDR1 is LNHNV and CDR2 is YYDKDF (reference sequence). The CDR3 sequence is CATSRDLGSRPQHF. The CDR3, as DNA: TGTGCCACCAGCAGAGACCTGGGTTCAAGGCCCCAGCATTTT.

This chain connects TRBV6-1 to TRBJ1-2; D is undetermined. The ends were cut back, 6 bases at V and 4 bases at J, with 3 bases in the middle. The germline V gene encodes CDR1 MNHNS and CDR2 SASEGT. The CDR3 runs to 10 residues. CDR3 sequence (DNA): TGTGCCAGCAGGCTCTATGGCTACACCTTC. Protein sequence: CASRLYGYTF.

V and J are TRBV5-1 and TRBJ2-1, with D perhaps matching TRBD2 (8 bases). The germline gives CDR1 SGHRS, CDR2 YFSETQ. Trimming shortened V by 4 bases and J by 1 base, and 21 bases separated the two germline ends. The CDR3 runs 18 residues. CDR3 protein: CASSREGQPELSYNEQFF. DNA for the CDR3: TGCGCCAGCAGCCGGGAGGGACAGCCTGAGCTTTCCTACAATGAGCAGTTCTTC.

The chain is built from TRBV4-2 and TRBJ2-2, with 9 bases aligning to TRBD2. From germline, CDR1 is LGHNA and CDR2 YNFKEQ. V shed 0 bases and J 6 bases; nucleotides not matched to a gene: 5. There are 16 residues in the CDR3. Here the CDR3 DNA reads TGTGCCAGCAGCCAAGAAGCGGGGGGCCGGGCCGGGGAGCTGTTTTTT. It encodes CASSQEAGGRAGELFF.

This chain links TRBV4-3 with TRBJ1-6; D not resolved. V was shortened by 0 bases and J by 14 bases, with 17 bases between the two germline ends. This CDR3 contains 15 residues. CDR1 LGHNA and CDR2 YSLEER come from the germline V gene. Written as DNA, the CDR3 is TGCGCCAGCAGCCAAGAGAGTGAGCGTGCCTTGGCCCTCCACTTT. It encodes CASSQESERALALHF.

The chain links TRBV2 to TRBJ1-5, with 9 positions matching TRBD1. V lost 6 bases and J lost 0; bases outside the gene matches: 6. There are 16 residues in the CDR3. The germline CDR1 and CDR2 sequences are SNHLY and FYNNEI. In nucleotides, the CDR3 is TGTGCCAGCAGCCTGGACAGGGGATATAGCAATCAGCCCCAGCATTTT. Its translation: CASSLDRGYSNQPQHF. The whole variable domain, remainder taken from reference TRBV2 and TRBJ1-5, is EPEVTQTPSHQVTQMGQEVILRCVPISNHLYFYWYRQILGQKVEFLVSFYNNEISEKSEIFDDQFSVERPDGSNFTLKIRSTKLEDSAMYFCASSLDRGYSNQPQHFGDGTRLSIL.

The chain uses TRBV10-3 and TRBJ1-5; 7 nucleotides agree with TRBD1. V shed 2 bases and J 4 bases; nucleotides not matched to a gene: 5. The V gene's germline CDR1 is ENHRY and CDR2 SYGVKD. This CDR3 is built from 15 residues. This CDR3 reads CAISETQGVNQPQHF. The CDR3 DNA reads TGTGCCATCAGTGAGACTCAGGGGGTTAATCAGCCCCAGCATTTT.

This clone has only a few counts. The chain employs TRBV6-4 and TRBJ2-1; 9 nucleotides line up with TRBD1. This CDR3 comprises 16 residues. V gave up 5 bases and J gave up 5 bases; unmatched junction bases: 10. Germline V gene lookup returns CDR1 MRHNA and CDR2 SNTAGT. The CDR3 DNA sequence: TGTGCCAGCAGTCCTTTCCCGGGACAGGGCCACAATGAGCAGTTCTTC. Protein product: CASSPFPGQGHNEQFF.

The CDR3 here is CASSLRDRNYEQYF. The DNA for the CDR3 is TGTGCCAGCAGCCTACGGGACAGAAACTACGAGCAGTACTTC. This chain links TRBV7-2 with TRBJ2-7; 7 bases align to TRBD1. CDR3 length: 14 residues. The J segment lost 3 bases and the V segment lost 5 bases, leaving 7 bases of the junction unmatched. The germline CDR1 and CDR2 sequences are SGHTA and FQGNSA.

The chain has TRBV6-1 and TRBJ2-3, with 7 bases fitting TRBD2. This CDR3 is built from 14 residues. Germline lookup yields CDR1 MNHNS and CDR2 SASEGT. Losses at the gene ends were 8 bases for V and 2 bases for J; bases not matched to a gene: 7. This CDR3 is CASSAGEITDTQYF. CDR3 nucleotides: TGTGCCAGCTCGGCGGGGGAGATCACAGATACGCAGTATTTT.

The chain carries TRBV5-6 and TRBJ2-5; 10 bases match TRBD2. CDR1 and CDR2 (germline): SGHDT, YYEEEE. This CDR3 region has 15 residues. The J segment lost 9 bases and the V segment lost 0 bases, leaving 8 bases of the junction unmatched. CDR3 sequence: CASSLAGLASEAQYF. Written as DNA, the CDR3 is TGTGCCAGCAGCTTGGCGGGACTAGCGTCGGAGGCCCAGTACTTC. The variable domain in full, with the rest retrieved from reference TRBV5-6 and TRBJ2-5, is DAGVTQSPTHLIKTRGQQVTLRCSPKSGHDTVSWYQQALGQGPQFIFQYYEEEERQRGNFPDRFSGHQFPNYSSELNVNALLLGDSALYLCASSLAGLASEAQYFGPGTRLLVL.

This chain uses TRBV14 with TRBJ2-5, with 9 bases that match TRBD1. The J call may be in error: the DNA end matches TRBJ2-7 better. Germline V CDR1 and CDR2: SGHDN, FVKESK. The CDR3 covers 14 residues. The chain's CDR3 is CASRPWGQGNEQYF. The DNA for the CDR3 is TGTGCCAGCAGGCCTTGGGGACAGGGTAACGAGCAGTACTTC.

This clone came up once. The chain combines TRBV19 with TRBJ2-1; D is unresolved. The length of the CDR3 is 13 residues. V gave up 4 bases and J gave up 6 bases, with 10 bases separating them. CDR1 LNHDA and CDR2 SQIVND come from the germline V gene (reference sequence). This CDR3 reads CASSNRPANEQFF. In DNA, the CDR3 is TGTGCCAGTAGTAATAGACCAGCCAATGAGCAGTTCTTC.

The chain uses TRBV14 and TRBJ1-2; 10 bases fit TRBD1. This CDR3 spans 14 amino acids. Per the germline V gene, CDR1 is SGHDN and CDR2 is FVKESK. With 4 bases clipped from V and 8 bases from J, the junction kept 7 bases outside the gene matches. CDR3 DNA sequence: TGTGCCAGCAGCCGCGACAGGGGGCAGACCGGCTACACCTTC. This gives the protein CASSRDRGQTGYTF.

The J gene is TRBJ1-5, the V gene TRBV4-2, with a weak D call TRBD1 (6 bases). The CDR3 runs 14 residues. Trimming left V 5 bases short and J 8 bases short, with 16 bases between. The germline V gene encodes CDR1 LGHNA and CDR2 YNFKEQ. CDR3 DNA sequence: TGTGCCAGCAGCTATGCAGGGGCAGGGAAGCCCCAGCATTTT. It is translated as CASSYAGAGKPQHF.

The CDR3 sequence is CASSLQGKSYNEQFF. Written as DNA, the CDR3 is TGTGCCAGCAGCTTACAGGGGAAATCCTACAATGAGCAGTTCTTC. The chain joins TRBV5-4 to TRBJ2-1; 7 bases match TRBD1. Unmatched junction bases numbered 3, after V lost 2 bases and J lost 1 base. The CDR3 runs 15 residues. Germline CDR1 is SGHNT and CDR2 is YYREEE (reference sequence).

The V call is TRBV30, the J call TRBJ2-1; no firm D call. Looked up from germline, CDR1 is GTSNPN and CDR2 is SVGIG (reference sequence). Trimming shortened V by 0 bases and J by 2 bases, and 14 bases separated the two germline ends. The CDR3 length is 16 residues. This CDR3 reads CAWSVLGSLTYNEQFF. Here the CDR3 DNA reads TGTGCCTGGAGTGTACTTGGCAGCCTCACCTACAATGAGCAGTTCTTC.

The CDR3 loop is CASSQDWGVSYNSPLHF. The DNA of the CDR3 is TGCGCCAGCAGCCAAGATTGGGGGGTCTCCTATAATTCACCCCTCCACTTT. The chain recombines TRBV4-1 with TRBJ1-6, with a possible D match to TRBD1 (5 bases). The CDR3 has 17 amino acids. The germline CDR1 and CDR2 sequences are MGHRA and YSYEKL. V shed 0 bases and J shed 0 bases, with 9 bases lying between them.

Of note for this clone: Sequence at one end of the junction differs from germline and may be a read error. The chain combines TRBV18 with TRBJ2-3, with a weak D call TRBD2 (6 bases). Germline V gives CDR1 KGHSH, CDR2 LQKENI. The CDR3 is 14 residues long. CDR3 sequence (DNA): TGTGCCAGCTCACCACCCGATCAACTAGCTAAAACTTTTTTT. It yields the protein CASSPPDQLAKTFF.

The chain joins TRBV11-3 to TRBJ1-2; D call uncertain. CDR1 is SGHNT and CDR2 is YENEEA in the germline V gene. V was cut by 2 bases and J by 0 bases, with 10 bases left in between. The CDR3 is made up of 15 amino acids. The CDR3 nucleotides read TGTGCCAGCAGCTTACAGGCAGACCCTAACTATGGCTACACCTTC. Translated, it gives CASSLQADPNYGYTF.

The chain recombines TRBV5-1 with TRBJ1-6, with 9 bases matching TRBD1. This CDR3 spans 16 amino acids. In germline, CDR1 is SGHRS, CDR2 YFSETQ. V lost 2 bases to trimming and J lost 10 bases; unmatched junction nucleotides: 10. CDR3 in amino acids: CASSLWTGAEGSPLHF. CDR3 nucleotides: TGCGCCAGCAGCTTATGGACAGGGGCGGAAGGCTCACCCCTCCACTTT.

This chain uses TRBV15 with TRBJ1-2; weak D call: TRBD1 (5 bases). Germline CDR1 reads LNHNV; CDR2 reads YYDKDF (reference sequence). V dropped 1 base and J dropped 3 bases, with 6 bases sitting between them. The CDR3 is made up of 13 amino acids. The CDR3 reads CATSRGGDYGYTF. The CDR3 DNA follows: TGTGCCACCAGCAGAGGAGGGGACTATGGCTACACCTTC.